This T cell receptor (beta chain) is drawn from a study of T cells in Graves' hyperthyroidism and ophthalmopathy. There were TCR beta CDR3 regions amplified from RNA transcripts. The TCR CDR3 first-round RT-PCR relied on the HTBI primer set. Each CDR3 protein gets one entry after TCRdb re-called the multiplex PCR reads with MiXCR. The data contain 480,000 or so distinct CDR3 sequences, about 15% of them singletons. Germline CDR1 and CDR2: SGHTA and FQGNSA. This CDR3 region has 15 residues. The V and J ends lost 3 bases and 9 bases, in that order; junction bases with no gene match: 10. Whole-study findings and limits: Peripheral blood also featured most of the thyroid clonotypes expanded above 0.001.

Many counts were recorded for this clonotype. Antigen unknown. This chain connects TRBV7-2 to TRBJ2-1; TRBD2 agrees at 8 bases. Sequencing was performed on blood. This clonotype originated in a woman aged 18-29 years with Graves' hyperthyroidism. CDR3 amino acids: CASSLSGRAVGEQFF. Here the CDR3 DNA reads TGTGCCAGCAGCTTGTCCGGGAGGGCCGTAGGTGAGCAGTTCTTC.